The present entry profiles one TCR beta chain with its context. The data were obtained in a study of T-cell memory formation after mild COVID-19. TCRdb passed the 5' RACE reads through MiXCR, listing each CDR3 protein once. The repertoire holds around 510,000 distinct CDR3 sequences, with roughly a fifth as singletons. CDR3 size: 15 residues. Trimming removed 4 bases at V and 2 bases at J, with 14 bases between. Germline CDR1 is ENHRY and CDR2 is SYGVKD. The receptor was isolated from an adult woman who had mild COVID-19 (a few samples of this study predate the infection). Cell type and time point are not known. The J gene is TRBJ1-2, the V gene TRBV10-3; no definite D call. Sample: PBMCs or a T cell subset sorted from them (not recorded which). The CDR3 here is CAISVVVDINYGYTF. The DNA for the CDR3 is TGTGCCATCAGTGTGGTAGTGGATATAAACTATGGCTACACCTTC.